This section outlines one T cell receptor (beta chain) sequence together with its context. This clone's antigen is unknown. No clone much larger than this one lies a single base away; base qualities are absent. At study entry, a tuberculin skin test and the QuantiFERON-TB GOLD In-Tube IGRA were used to screen adolescents for latent tuberculosis infection. Immunosequencing of unsorted cryopreserved PBMC covered, on average, approximately 100,000 T cells per clinical donor. Eleven high schools in the Worcester region of the Western Cape, South Africa, served as enrollment sites for adolescents aged 12 to 18 years. Some 10 M. tuberculosis-infected and around 10 uninfected adolescents were selected with matching for age and sex. For the adolescents, PBMC were isolated by density centrifugation from freshly drawn heparinized blood and then cryopreserved. The immunoSEQ multiplex PCR assay was used to generate TCR libraries, with TCR-beta and/or TCR-alpha/delta assays applied to each sample. The Illumina high-throughput platform was used to sequence the amplified TCR libraries. As for the original processing: Clustering and dimensionality reduction relied on pairwise TCRdist distances among GMM-specific receptors from T cells that were either sorted ex vivo or expanded in vitro. Each clinical repertoire received a mean NN-distance score, defined as the average TCRdist to the nearest 10% of tetramer-positive reference sequences. GEM TCR motif frequency was calculated as the fraction of unique TCRs that matched known GEM sequences by V/J usage and CDR3 length. Active tuberculosis was classified by linear discriminant analysis with leave-one-out cross-validation, implemented in scikit-learn. TCRdb took over this immuneACCESS table, retaining in-frame rearrangements with V and J assigned. Such tables are incomplete; in checked studies, under half of the missing clones stem from an unresolved V gene, and the remainder is unexplained. V, J and clone size derive from that table, while D and trimming were established from the DNA sequence. The sample table contains tens of thousands of clones; only one count was recorded for 95% of them. The ten largest clones capture 3% to 4% of the sample.

The data derive from a study of T cells in tuberculosis (dated by TCRdb to 2016 to 2018). At the level of the whole study: To characterize T cells specific for the mycobacterial lipid antigen glucose monomycolate (GMM), the study used CD1B tetramers together with high-throughput TCR immunosequencing. In a South African clinical cohort, IGRA-negative adolescents, IGRA-positive adolescents with latent tuberculosis and adults with active tuberculosis were compared, with 9 to 10 people in each group.

Its CDR3 holds 14 amino acids, cysteine through phenylalanine. Left in the record is the CDR3 DNA by itself, 42 bases read in frame from the first base. Reading the germline V gene (reference sequence) gives CDR1 SGHKS and CDR2 YYEKEE. V is pared back by 0 bases and J by 5 bases, with 11 bases lying between the germline termini. General study outcomes and caveats: With the diverse GMM-specific repertoire as input, a classifier achieved around 90% accuracy (AUROC around 0.93), whereas GEM motif frequencies as input gave roughly 70% accuracy. Clinical samples were selected based on which cryopreserved specimens were available, and the active tuberculosis cases were adults whereas the controls were adolescents. Active tuberculosis TCR-alpha repertoires showed smaller mean NN-distances to GMM-specific TCRs than IGRA-negative controls, suggesting clonal expansion of these TCRs. The smaller NN-distances were partly driven by shorter CDR3-alpha lengths in active tuberculosis patients, and the difference for TCR-beta did not reach statistical significance.

The sequence came from a donor between 10 and 35 years old with latent tuberculosis or without tuberculosis infection. This chain is built from TRBV5-5 and TRBJ1-1; a tentative D call is TRBD1 (6 bases match). Source material: PBMCs. The CDR3 is CASSLVQGYTEAFF. DNA sequence: TGTGCCAGCAGCTTGGTACAGGGTTATACTGAAGCTTTCTTT. With the rest looked up from the reference TRBV5-5 and TRBJ1-1 genes rather than sequenced, the full variable domain is DAGVTQSPTHLIKTRGQQVTLRCSPISGHKSVSWYQQVLGQGPQFIFQYYEKEERGRGNFPDRFSARQFPNYSSELNVNALLLGDSALYLCASSLVQGYTEAFFGQGTRLTVV.